A single sample gave rise to the 9 T cell receptor beta chains below, sequenced in a study of T cell changes during pregnancy in multiple sclerosis. TCRdb keeps only in-frame clones here, not all; method: immunoSEQ multiplex PCR. The sample records around 70,000 clones, approximately 91% being singletons. Sequencing was performed on CD4+ T cells from peripheral blood mononuclear cells, taken after pregnancy. These receptors came from a female donor with multiple sclerosis, enrolled in a pregnancy study.

The chain employs TRBV25-1 and TRBJ1-1; no firm D call. Germline values: CDR1 MGHDK, CDR2 SYGVNS. Trimming pared 3 bases from V and 6 bases from J, leaving 17 bases between. This CDR3 has 15 amino acids. CDR3 residues: CASSDGSLVFAEAFF. DNA for the CDR3: TGTGCCAGCAGTGACGGCAGCCTAGTGTTCGCTGAAGCTTTCTTT.

The J gene is TRBJ1-2, the V gene TRBV18, with TRBD1 matching 7 bases. The CDR3 loop spans 16 amino acids. In germline, CDR1 is KGHSH, CDR2 LQKENI. V lost 0 bases, J lost 0 bases, and 4 bases stayed unmatched. The CDR3 DNA is TGTGCCAGCTCACCACCGGACAGGATCACTAACTATGGCTACACCTTC. Its protein product is CASSPPDRITNYGYTF.

V is TRBV7-8 and J is TRBJ1-1, with D possibly matching TRBD1 (5 bases). The length of the CDR3 is 14 residues. Germline V CDR1 and CDR2: SGHVS, FQNEAQ. V shed 1 base and J shed 1 base, with 7 bases lying between them. CDR3 sequence (DNA): TGTGCCAGCAGCTTAGGACAGTCGAACACTGAAGCTTTCTTT. It specifies CASSLGQSNTEAFF.

The chain is built from TRBV10-3 and TRBJ1-3, with D possibly TRBD1 on 6 matching bases. The CDR3 has 14 amino acids. Germline V lookup: CDR1 ENHRY, CDR2 SYGVKD. V was clipped by 0 bases and J by 4 bases, with 7 bases between them. CDR3: CAISESRGGNTIYF. The CDR3, as DNA: TGTGCCATCAGTGAGTCCAGGGGCGGAAACACCATATATTTT.

The CDR3 reads CASSLGTGGSSYTEAFF. CDR3 nucleotides: TGTGCCAGCAGCCTGGGGACAGGGGGCTCTTCGTACACTGAAGCTTTCTTT. The gene calls are TRBV5-4 and TRBJ1-1; 12 bases are shared with TRBD1. Trimming at V came to 4 bases and at J to 3 bases, leaving 10 bases not matched to a gene. The CDR3 consists of 17 residues. Per the germline V gene, CDR1 is SGHNT and CDR2 is YYREEE (reference sequence). The full variable domain, completed using reference TRBV5-4 and TRBJ1-1, is ETGVTQSPTHLIKTRGQQVTLRCSSQSGHNTVSWYQQALGQGPQFIFQYYREEENGRGNFPPRFSGLQFPNYSSELNVNALELDDSALYLCASSLGTGGSSYTEAFFGQGTRLTVV.

The V and J genes are TRBV5-1 and TRBJ2-2; possibly TRBD2 for D (5 bases). CDR3 size: 16 residues. The germline gives CDR1 SGHRS, CDR2 YFSETQ. V was pared by 0 bases and J by 1 base, with 10 bases between. The CDR3 loop is CASSLVGGQNTGELFF. In DNA form, the CDR3 reads TGCGCCAGCAGCTTGGTAGGCGGGCAGAACACCGGGGAGCTGTTTTTT.

The gene calls are TRBV4-1 and TRBJ1-6; D unresolved. The length of the CDR3 is 13 residues. V lost 2 bases and J lost 7, with 6 bases in between. CDR1 and CDR2 from the germline V gene are MGHRA and YSYEKL. This CDR3 is CASSQTLNSPLHF. CDR3 DNA: TGCGCCAGCAGCCAAACATTGAATTCACCCCTCCACTTT.

The chain carries TRBV19 and TRBJ1-6, with 7 bases aligning to TRBD1. CDR1 is LNHDA, CDR2 SQIVND, per germline (reference sequence). The junction had 5 bases not matched to a gene; V was cut back by 5 bases and J by 4 bases. This CDR3 contains 15 residues. CDR3 in amino acids: CASSLSQGYNSPLHF. CDR3 in DNA: TGTGCCAGTAGTCTCTCACAGGGGTATAATTCACCCCTCCACTTT.

V and J are TRBV9 and TRBJ2-2; TRBD1 matches 7 bases. This CDR3 has 13 amino acids. Trimming cost V 3 bases and J 5 bases; bases outside gene matches: 1. Germline CDR1 is SGDLS and CDR2 is YYNGEE. The DNA for the CDR3 is TGTGCCAGCAGCGAGACAGGGACCGGGGAGCTGTTTTTT. Translating it yields CASSETGTGELFF. The whole variable domain, remainder taken from reference TRBV9 and TRBJ2-2, is DSGVTQTPKHLITATGQRVTLRCSPRSGDLSVYWYQQSLDQGLQFLIQYYNGEERAKGNILERFSAQQFPDLHSELNLSSLELGDSALYFCASSETGTGELFFGEGSRLTVL.